This passage covers 11 T cell receptor beta chains from one sample sequenced in a study of prognosis after radiotherapy for stage I lung cancer. Two-round multiplex PCR on genomic DNA was the method by which TCR beta CDR3 was amplified. Primers specific to each TRBV and TRBJ gene were used in first-round PCR. TCRdb processed the multiplex PCR reads anew with MiXCR; each CDR3 protein has one entry. Here the sample spans around 20,000 distinct CDR3 sequences, roughly 55% being singletons. Sample: PBMCs, taken before or after stereotactic body radiation therapy (not recorded which). The receptor set was obtained from a donor aged 50 or older with non-small cell lung cancer.

This clonotype came up once. The chain combines TRBV19 with TRBJ1-1; D is perhaps TRBD1 (5 bases). The CDR3 length is 11 residues. Trimming shortened V by 4 bases and J by 9 bases, and 9 bases separated the two germline ends. Germline assignment: CDR1 LNHDA and CDR2 SQIVND (reference sequence). CDR3 DNA sequence: TGTGCCAGTAGTACAGGGTGGCAAGCTTTCTTT. Translation gives CASSTGWQAFF.

V is TRBV6-2 or TRBV6-3 and J is TRBJ2-1; 7 nucleotides agree with TRBD1. Trimming at V came to 5 bases and at J to 10 bases, leaving 5 bases not matched to a gene. The CDR3 length is 12 residues. Germline CDR1 is MNHEY and CDR2 is SVGEGT. CDR3 sequence: CASSEDRSEQFF. DNA for the CDR3: TGTGCCAGCAGTGAGGACAGGTCAGAGCAGTTCTTC.

A remark on this clonotype: The junction does not match germline at one end; this may be a read error. This chain uses TRBV6-9 with TRBJ1-5, with D unclear. The V gene's germline CDR1 is MNHGY and CDR2 SVAAGI. This CDR3 is built from 11 residues. The CDR3 region has the DNA TGTGACAGCAGTTACGGGCAGCCCAAGCATTTT. Translating gives CDSSYGQPKHF.

The CDR3 DNA reads as TGTGCCAGCAGTACCACGACAGGGGGTCTAGGCAATGAGCAGTTCTTC. This sequence encodes CASSTTTGGLGNEQFF. This chain uses TRBV6-2 or TRBV6-3 with TRBJ2-1; TRBD1 agrees at 9 bases. Germline V gene data show CDR1 as MNHEY and CDR2 as SVGEGT. The CDR3 extends over 16 amino acids. Losses at the gene ends were 5 bases for V and 6 bases for J; bases not matched to a gene: 11.

This clonotype has a count of ten or more. This rearrangement joins TRBV3-1 to TRBJ2-3; possibly TRBD2 for D (6 bases). Germline CDR1 reads LGHDT; CDR2 reads YNNKEL (reference sequence). The CDR3 is 14 amino acids. Trimming pared 4 bases from V and 8 bases from J, leaving 16 bases between. The CDR3: CASSLTGTAPTQYF. The CDR3 region has the DNA TGTGCCAGCAGCCTTACCGGGACTGCCCCTACGCAGTATTTT.

The rearrangement uses TRBV19 and TRBJ2-2; 8 bases align to TRBD1. The CDR3 is 15 amino acids. The germline CDR1 and CDR2 sequences are LNHDA and SQIVND (reference sequence). Germline trimming cut 6 bases from V and 1 base from J; bases unmatched to any gene: 4. CDR3 region: CASRRDRMNTGELFF. The DNA of the CDR3 is TGTGCCAGTAGGAGGGACAGGATGAACACCGGGGAGCTGTTTTTT.

As concerns this clonotype: One end of the junction does not line up with germline, which may come from a read error. The CDR3 here is CSTSRDLSSYNEQFF. The CDR3 nucleotides read TGTTCCACCAGCAGAGATCTTAGCTCCTACAATGAGCAGTTCTTC. The chain joins TRBV15 to TRBJ2-1; no firm D call. Germline assignment: CDR1 LNHNV and CDR2 YYDKDF (reference sequence). The CDR3 is 15 residues long.

CDR3 bases: TGCAGTGCTATACTAGCGGGAGAGGATAATACGCAGTATTTT. Residues: CSAILAGEDNTQYF. The genes are TRBV20-1 and TRBJ2-3; 11 nucleotides line up with TRBD2. The CDR3 consists of 14 residues. In germline, CDR1 is DFQATT, CDR2 SNEGSKA (reference sequence). Unmatched junction bases numbered 7, after V lost 4 bases and J lost 7 bases.

V is TRBV5-1 and J is TRBJ2-1; D is uncertain. This CDR3 has 15 residues. V was clipped by 1 base and J by 0 bases, with 8 bases between them. CDR1 is SGHRS and CDR2 is YFSETQ in the germline V gene. The DNA of the CDR3 is TGCGCCAGCAGCTTGTACTCTAGCTCCTACAATGAGCAGTTCTTC. Protein: CASSLYSSSYNEQFF.

The rearrangement links TRBV12-3 or TRBV12-4 to TRBJ1-2, with D possibly matching TRBD1 (6 bases). The germline V and J ends were trimmed by 7 bases and 4 bases, with 13 bases remaining between them. CDR3 length: 13 residues. In DNA form, the CDR3 reads TGTGCCAGCATTGTACAGGGTTCCTATGGCTACACCTTC. Encoded protein: CASIVQGSYGYTF.

A note on this clonotype: This likely traces to a read error, being one base from a far larger clone. V usage is TRBV6-1 and J usage is TRBJ2-1; possibly TRBD2 for D (6 bases). This CDR3 is 14 amino acids long. CDR1 is MNHNS and CDR2 is SASEGT in the germline V gene. As DNA, the CDR3 is TGTGTCAGCAGTCTTGAAGGTGCGGGAAATGAGCAGTTCTTC. Translated: CVSSLEGAGNEQFF.